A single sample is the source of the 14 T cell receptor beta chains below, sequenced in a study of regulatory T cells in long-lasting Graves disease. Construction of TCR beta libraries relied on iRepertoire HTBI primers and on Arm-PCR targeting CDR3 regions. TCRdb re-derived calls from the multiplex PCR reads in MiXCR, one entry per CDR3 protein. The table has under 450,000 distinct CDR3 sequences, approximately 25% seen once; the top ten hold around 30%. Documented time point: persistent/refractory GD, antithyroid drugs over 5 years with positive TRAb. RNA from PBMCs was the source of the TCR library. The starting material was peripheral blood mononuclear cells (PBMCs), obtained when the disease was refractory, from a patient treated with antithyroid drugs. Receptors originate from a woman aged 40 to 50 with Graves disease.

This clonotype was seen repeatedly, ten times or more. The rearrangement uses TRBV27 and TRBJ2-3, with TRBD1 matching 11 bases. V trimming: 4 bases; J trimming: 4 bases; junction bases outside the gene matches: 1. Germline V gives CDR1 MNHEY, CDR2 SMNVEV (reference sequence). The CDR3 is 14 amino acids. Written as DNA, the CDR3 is TGTGCCAGCAGTTGGACAGGGGGCGCAGATACGCAGTATTTT. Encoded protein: CASSWTGGADTQYF.

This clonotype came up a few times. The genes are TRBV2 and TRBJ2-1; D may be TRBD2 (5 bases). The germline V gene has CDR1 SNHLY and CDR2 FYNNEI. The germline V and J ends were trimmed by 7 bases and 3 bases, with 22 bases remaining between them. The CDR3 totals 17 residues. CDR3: CASTVPLLEFFYNEQFF. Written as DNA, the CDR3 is TGTGCCAGCACCGTACCTTTACTAGAGTTTTTCTACAATGAGCAGTTCTTC.

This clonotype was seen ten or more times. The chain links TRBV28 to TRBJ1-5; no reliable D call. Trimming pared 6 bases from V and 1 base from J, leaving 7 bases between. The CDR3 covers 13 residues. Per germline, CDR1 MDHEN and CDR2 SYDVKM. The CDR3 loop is CASRTPSNQPQHF. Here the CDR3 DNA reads TGTGCCAGCAGGACCCCCAGCAATCAGCCCCAGCATTTT.

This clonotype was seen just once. The chain's CDR3 is CAIARRAPTDTQYF. The CDR3 DNA follows: TGTGCCATAGCCCGTCGGGCCCCCACAGATACGCAGTATTTT. The V gene is TRBV2, the J gene TRBJ2-3; D gene unclear. V lost 10 bases and J 2 bases, leaving 16 bases between the germline ends. The CDR3 has 14 amino acids. CDR1 and CDR2 from the germline V gene are SNHLY and FYNNEI.

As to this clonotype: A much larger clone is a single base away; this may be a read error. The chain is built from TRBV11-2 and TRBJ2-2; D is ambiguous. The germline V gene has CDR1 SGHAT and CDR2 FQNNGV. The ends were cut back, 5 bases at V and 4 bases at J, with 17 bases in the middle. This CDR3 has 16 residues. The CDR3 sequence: CASSDRDSSPTGELFF. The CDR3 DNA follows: TGTGCCAGCAGCGACCGCGACTCCTCTCCCACCGGGGAGCTGTTTTTT.

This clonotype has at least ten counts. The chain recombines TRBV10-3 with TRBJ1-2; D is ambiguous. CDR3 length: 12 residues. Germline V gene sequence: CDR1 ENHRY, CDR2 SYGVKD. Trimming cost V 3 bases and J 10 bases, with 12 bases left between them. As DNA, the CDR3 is TGTGCCATCAGTGAAGGTCGTGGGGACTACACCTTC. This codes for CAISEGRGDYTF.

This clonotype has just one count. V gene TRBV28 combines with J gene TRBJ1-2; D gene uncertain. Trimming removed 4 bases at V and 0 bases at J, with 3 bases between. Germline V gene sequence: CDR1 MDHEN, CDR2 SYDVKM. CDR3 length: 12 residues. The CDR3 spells CASSSPNYGYTF. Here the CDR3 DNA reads TGTGCCAGCAGTTCCCCTAACTATGGCTACACCTTC.

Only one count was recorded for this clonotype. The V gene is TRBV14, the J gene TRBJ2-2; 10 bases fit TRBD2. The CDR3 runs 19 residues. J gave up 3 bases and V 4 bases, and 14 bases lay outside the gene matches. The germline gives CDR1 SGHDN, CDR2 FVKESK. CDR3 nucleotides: TGTGCCAGCAGCCCGAATCTAGCGGGAGTGTTTTTTGACACCGGGGAGCTGTTTTTT. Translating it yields CASSPNLAGVFFDTGELFF.

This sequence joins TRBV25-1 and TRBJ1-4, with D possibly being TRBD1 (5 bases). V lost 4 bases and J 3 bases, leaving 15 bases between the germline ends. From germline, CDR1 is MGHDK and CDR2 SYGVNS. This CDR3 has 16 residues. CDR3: CASSVQPRGANEKLFF. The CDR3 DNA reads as TGTGCCAGCAGTGTCCAACCACGGGGGGCTAATGAAAAACTGTTTTTT. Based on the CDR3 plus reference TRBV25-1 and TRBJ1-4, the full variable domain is EADIYQTPRYLVIGTGKKITLECSQTMGHDKMYWYQQDPGMELHLIHYSYGVNSTEKGDLSSESTVSRIRTEHFPLTLESARPSHTSQYLCASSVQPRGANEKLFFGSGTQLSVL.

The CDR3 region has the DNA TGTGCCAGCAGCCTAATAAGGGCCGAAGAGACCCAGTACTTC. It translates to CASSLIRAEETQYF. The V call is TRBV11-2, the J call TRBJ2-5; the D is unclear. Trimming removed 5 bases from V and 3 bases from J, with 13 bases in between. CDR1 and CDR2 (germline): SGHAT, FQNNGV. This CDR3 region has 14 residues.

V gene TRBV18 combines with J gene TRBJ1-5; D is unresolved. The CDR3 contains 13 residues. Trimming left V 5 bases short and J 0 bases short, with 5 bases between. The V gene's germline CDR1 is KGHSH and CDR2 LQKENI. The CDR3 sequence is CASSDGSNQPQHF. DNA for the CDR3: TGTGCCAGCTCAGACGGTAGCAATCAGCCCCAGCATTTT.

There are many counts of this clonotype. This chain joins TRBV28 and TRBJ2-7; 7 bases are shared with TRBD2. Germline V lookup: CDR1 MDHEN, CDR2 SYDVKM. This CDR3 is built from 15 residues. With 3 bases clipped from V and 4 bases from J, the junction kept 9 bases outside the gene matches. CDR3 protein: CASSFWGGSGYEQYF. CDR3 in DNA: TGTGCCAGCAGTTTCTGGGGCGGGAGCGGGTACGAGCAGTACTTC.

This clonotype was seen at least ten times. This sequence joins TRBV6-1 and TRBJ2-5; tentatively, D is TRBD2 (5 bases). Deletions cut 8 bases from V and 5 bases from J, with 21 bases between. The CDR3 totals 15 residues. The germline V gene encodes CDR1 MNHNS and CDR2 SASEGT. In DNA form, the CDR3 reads TGTGCCAGCTCGAACCCCCCCCTAGCCGGGGAGACCCAGTACTTC. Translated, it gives CASSNPPLAGETQYF.

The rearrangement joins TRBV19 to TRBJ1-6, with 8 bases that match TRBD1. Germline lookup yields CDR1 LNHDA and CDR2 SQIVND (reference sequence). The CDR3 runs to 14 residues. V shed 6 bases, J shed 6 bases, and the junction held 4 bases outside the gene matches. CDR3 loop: CASRQTGVNSPLHF. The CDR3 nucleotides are TGTGCCAGTAGGCAGACAGGGGTTAATTCACCCCTCCACTTT.